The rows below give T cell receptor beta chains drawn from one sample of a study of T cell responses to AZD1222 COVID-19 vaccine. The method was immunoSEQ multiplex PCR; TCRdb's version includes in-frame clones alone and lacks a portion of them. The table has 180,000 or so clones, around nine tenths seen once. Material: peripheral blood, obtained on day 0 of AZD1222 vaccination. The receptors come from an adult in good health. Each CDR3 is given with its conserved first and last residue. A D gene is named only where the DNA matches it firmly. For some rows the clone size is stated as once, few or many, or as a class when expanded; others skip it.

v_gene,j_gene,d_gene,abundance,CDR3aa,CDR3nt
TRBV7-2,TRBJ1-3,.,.,CASSLARGTGNTIYF,TGTGCCAGCAGCCTAGCCCGGGGAACTGGAAACACCATATATTTT
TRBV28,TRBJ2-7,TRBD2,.,CASSTGGAKGSYEQYF,TGTGCCAGCAGTACGGGGGGGGCTAAAGGGTCCTACGAGCAGTACTTC
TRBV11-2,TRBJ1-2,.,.,CASSLYADRGTF,TGTGCCAGCAGCTTATACGCCGATAGGGGAACCTTC
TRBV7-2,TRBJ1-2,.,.,CASSYGYRGSQDGYTF,TGTGCCAGCAGTTATGGATATCGAGGGTCTCAGGATGGCTACACCTTC
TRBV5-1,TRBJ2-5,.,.,CASSFQETQYF,TGCGCCAGCAGCTTCCAAGAGACCCAGTACTTC
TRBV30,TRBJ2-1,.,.,CAWSVRETGNYNEQFF,TGTGCCTGGAGTGTACGTGAGACAGGCAACTACAATGAGCAGTTCTTC
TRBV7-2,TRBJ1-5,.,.,CASSLGREGHQPQHF,TGTGCCAGCAGCTTAGGGAGGGAGGGCCATCAGCCCCAGCATTTT
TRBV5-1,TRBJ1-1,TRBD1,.,CASSLRRTGETEAFF,TGCGCCAGCAGCTTGCGCAGGACAGGGGAAACTGAAGCTTTCTTT
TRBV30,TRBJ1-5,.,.,CAWSVPGWSQHF,TGTGCCTGGAGTGTGCCAGGGTGGTCCCAGCATTTT
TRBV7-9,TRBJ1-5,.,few,CASSQGRSNQPQHF,TGTGCCAGCAGCCAAGGACGGAGCAATCAGCCCCAGCATTTT
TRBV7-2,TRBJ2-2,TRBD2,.,CASSLGAGGNTGELFF,TGTGCCAGCAGCTTAGGGGCGGGAGGGAACACCGGGGAGCTGTTTTTT
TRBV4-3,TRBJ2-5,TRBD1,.,CASSQGDRGQETQYF,TGCGCCAGCAGCCAGGGGGACAGGGGCCAAGAGACCCAGTACTTC
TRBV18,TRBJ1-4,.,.,CASFRGGLDEKLFF,TGTGCCAGCTTCCGAGGGGGATTGGATGAAAAACTGTTTTTT
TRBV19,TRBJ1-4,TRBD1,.,CASSIVGTGHEKLFF,TGTGCCAGTAGTATAGTGGGGACAGGGCACGAAAAACTGTTTTTT
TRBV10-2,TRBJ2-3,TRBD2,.,CASTSGDTDTQYF,TGCGCCAGCACTAGCGGAGACACAGATACGCAGTATTTT
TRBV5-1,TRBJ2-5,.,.,CASSVTRETQYF,TGCGCCAGCAGCGTCACCCGAGAGACCCAGTACTTC
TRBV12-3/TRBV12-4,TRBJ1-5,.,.,CASSSSGPQPQHF,TGTGCCAGCAGCAGCTCGGGCCCTCAGCCCCAGCATTTT
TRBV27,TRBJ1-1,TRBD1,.,CASSSGGAGNTEAFF,TGTGCCAGCAGTTCAGGGGGCGCGGGGAACACTGAAGCTTTCTTT
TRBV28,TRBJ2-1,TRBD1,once,CASSLAGTGSNEQFF,TGTGCCAGCAGCTTGGCCGGGACAGGGTCGAATGAGCAGTTCTTC
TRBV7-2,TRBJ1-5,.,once,CASSLYDVSNQPQHF,TGTGCCAGCAGCTTATATGACGTTAGCAATCAGCCCCAGCATTTT
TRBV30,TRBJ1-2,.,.,CAWSVSRSSYTF,TGTGCCTGGAGTGTATCGAGGTCCAGCTACACCTTC
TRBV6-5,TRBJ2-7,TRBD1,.,CASSYGGQGSYEQYF,TGTGCCAGCAGTTACGGGGGACAGGGATCCTACGAGCAGTACTTC
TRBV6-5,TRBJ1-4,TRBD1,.,CASSPQGADNEKLFF,TGTGCCAGCAGCCCACAGGGGGCGGATAATGAAAAACTGTTTTTT
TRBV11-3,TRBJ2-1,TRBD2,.,CASSPGGSSNNEQFF,TGTGCCAGCAGCCCGGGCGGGAGTAGCAACAATGAGCAGTTCTTC
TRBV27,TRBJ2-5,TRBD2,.,CASSPRTSRGETQYF,TGTGCCAGCAGTCCACGGACTAGTCGTGGGGAGACCCAGTACTTC
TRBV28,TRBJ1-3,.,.,CASSFPSTGNTIYF,TGTGCCAGCAGTTTCCCCAGCACTGGAAACACCATATATTTT
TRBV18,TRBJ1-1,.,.,CASSPSGARTEAFF,TGTGCCAGCTCACCCTCAGGGGCAAGGACTGAAGCTTTCTTT
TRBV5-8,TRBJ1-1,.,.,CASTPPGRTEAFF,TGTGCCAGCACCCCCCCAGGGAGAACTGAAGCTTTCTTT
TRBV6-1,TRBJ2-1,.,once,CASSEARREQFF,TGTGCCAGCAGTGAAGCCCGGAGGGAGCAGTTCTTC
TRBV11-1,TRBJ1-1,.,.,CASSSSGVAEAFF,TGTGCCAGCAGCTCCTCAGGGGTAGCTGAAGCTTTCTTT
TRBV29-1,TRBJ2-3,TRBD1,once,CSVGRGGGTQYF,TGCAGCGTAGGGAGAGGGGGCGGCACGCAGTATTTT
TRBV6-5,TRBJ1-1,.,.,CASSYTGTPNTEAFF,TGTGCCAGCAGTTACACCGGGACACCGAACACTGAAGCTTTCTTT
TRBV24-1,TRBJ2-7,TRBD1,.,CLGTGNYEQYF,TGTTTAGGGACAGGGAACTACGAGCAGTACTTC
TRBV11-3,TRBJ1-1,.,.,CASSLEMNTEAFF,TGTGCCAGCAGCTTAGAAATGAACACTGAAGCTTTCTTT
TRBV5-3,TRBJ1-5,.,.,CARSLYPHRVRLQPQHF,TGTGCCAGAAGCTTATACCCGCACAGGGTCCGGCTGCAGCCCCAGCATTTT
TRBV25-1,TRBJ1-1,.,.,CASSVPPENEAFF,TGTGCCAGCAGTGTCCCTCCTGAGAATGAAGCTTTCTTT
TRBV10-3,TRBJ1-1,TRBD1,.,CAITQGDFGTEAFF,TGTGCCATCACCCAGGGGGATTTTGGCACTGAAGCTTTCTTT
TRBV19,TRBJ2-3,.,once,CARKSGHRTDTQYF,TGTGCCAGAAAATCGGGACATCGCACAGATACGCAGTATTTT
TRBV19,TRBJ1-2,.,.,CASSIEIFYGYTF,TGTGCCAGTAGTATAGAGATCTTCTATGGCTACACCTTC
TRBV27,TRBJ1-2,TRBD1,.,CASSPSTTGFGYGYTF,TGTGCCAGCAGTCCTTCTACGACAGGGTTTGGCTATGGCTACACCTTC
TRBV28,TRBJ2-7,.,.,CASSLAPGFYSYEQYF,TGTGCCAGCAGTTTAGCGCCCGGGTTCTACTCCTACGAGCAGTACTTC
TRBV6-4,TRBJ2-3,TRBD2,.,CASGEGGGITDTQYF,TGTGCCAGCGGGGAAGGCGGGGGGATCACGGATACGCAGTATTTT
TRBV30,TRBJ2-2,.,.,CANGVVGAGELFF,TGTGCCAACGGGGTGGTTGGTGCCGGGGAGCTGTTTTTT
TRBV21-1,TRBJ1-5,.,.,CASPRQTVRTQHF,TGTGCCAGCCCACGCCAGACGGTCCGGACGCAGCATTTT
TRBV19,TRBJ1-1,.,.,CASSFRTGIGTEAFF,TGTGCCAGTAGTTTTCGAACAGGGATAGGAACTGAAGCTTTCTTT
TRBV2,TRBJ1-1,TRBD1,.,CASRKGQANTEAFF,TGTGCCAGCAGGAAGGGACAGGCGAACACTGAAGCTTTCTTT